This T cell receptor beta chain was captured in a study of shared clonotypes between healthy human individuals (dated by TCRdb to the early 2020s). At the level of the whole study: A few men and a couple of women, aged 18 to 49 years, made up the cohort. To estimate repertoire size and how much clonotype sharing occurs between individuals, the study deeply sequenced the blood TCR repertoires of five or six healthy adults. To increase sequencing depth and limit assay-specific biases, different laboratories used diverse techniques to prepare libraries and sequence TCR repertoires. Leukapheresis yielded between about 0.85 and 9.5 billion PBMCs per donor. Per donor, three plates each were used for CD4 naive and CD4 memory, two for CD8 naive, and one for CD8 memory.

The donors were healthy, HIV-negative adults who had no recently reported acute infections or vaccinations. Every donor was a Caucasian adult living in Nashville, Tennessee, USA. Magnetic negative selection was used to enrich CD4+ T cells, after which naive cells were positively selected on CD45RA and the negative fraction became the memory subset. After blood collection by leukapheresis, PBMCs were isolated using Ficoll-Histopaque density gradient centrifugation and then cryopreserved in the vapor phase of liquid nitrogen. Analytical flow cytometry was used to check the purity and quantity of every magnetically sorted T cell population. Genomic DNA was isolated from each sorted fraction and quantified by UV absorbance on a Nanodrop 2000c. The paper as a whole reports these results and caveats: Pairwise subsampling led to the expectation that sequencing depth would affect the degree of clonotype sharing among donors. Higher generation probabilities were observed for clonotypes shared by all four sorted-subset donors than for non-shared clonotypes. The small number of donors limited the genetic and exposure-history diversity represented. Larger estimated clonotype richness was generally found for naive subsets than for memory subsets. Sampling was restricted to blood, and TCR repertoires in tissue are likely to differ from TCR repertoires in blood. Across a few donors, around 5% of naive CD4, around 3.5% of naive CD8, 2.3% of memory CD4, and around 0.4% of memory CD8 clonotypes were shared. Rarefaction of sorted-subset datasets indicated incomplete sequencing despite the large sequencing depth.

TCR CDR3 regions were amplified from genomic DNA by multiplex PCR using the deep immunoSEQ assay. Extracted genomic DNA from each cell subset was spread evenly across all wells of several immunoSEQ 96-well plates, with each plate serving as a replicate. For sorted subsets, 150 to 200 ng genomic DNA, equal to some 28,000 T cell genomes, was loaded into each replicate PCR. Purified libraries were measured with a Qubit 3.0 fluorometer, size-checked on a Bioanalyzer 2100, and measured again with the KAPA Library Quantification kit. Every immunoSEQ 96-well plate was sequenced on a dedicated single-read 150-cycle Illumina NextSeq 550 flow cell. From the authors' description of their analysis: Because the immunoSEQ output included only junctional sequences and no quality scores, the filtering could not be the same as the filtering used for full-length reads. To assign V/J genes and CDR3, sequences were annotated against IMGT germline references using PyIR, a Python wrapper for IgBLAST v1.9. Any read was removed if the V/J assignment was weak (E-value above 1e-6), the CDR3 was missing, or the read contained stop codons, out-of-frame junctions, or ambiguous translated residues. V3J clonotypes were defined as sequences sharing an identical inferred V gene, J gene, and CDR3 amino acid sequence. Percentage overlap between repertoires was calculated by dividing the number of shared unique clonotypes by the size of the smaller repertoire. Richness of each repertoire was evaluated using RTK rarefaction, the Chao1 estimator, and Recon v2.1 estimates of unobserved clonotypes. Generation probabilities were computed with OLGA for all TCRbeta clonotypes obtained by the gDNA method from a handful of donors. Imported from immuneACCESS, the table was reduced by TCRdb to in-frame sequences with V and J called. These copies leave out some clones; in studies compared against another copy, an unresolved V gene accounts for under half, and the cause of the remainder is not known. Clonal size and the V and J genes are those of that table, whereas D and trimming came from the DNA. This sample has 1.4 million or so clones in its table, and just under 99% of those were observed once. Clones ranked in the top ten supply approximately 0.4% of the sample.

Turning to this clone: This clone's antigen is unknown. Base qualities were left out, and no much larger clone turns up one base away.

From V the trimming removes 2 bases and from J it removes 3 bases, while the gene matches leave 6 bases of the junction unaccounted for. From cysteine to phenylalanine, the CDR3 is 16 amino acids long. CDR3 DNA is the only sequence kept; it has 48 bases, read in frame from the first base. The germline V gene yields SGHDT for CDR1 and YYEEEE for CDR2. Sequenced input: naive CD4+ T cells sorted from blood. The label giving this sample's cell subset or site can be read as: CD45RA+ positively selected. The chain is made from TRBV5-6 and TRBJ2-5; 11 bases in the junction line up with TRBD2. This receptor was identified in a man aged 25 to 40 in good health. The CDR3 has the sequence CASSFRTSGSKETQYF. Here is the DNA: TGTGCCAGCAGCTTTAGAACTAGCGGGAGTAAAGAGACCCAGTACTTC. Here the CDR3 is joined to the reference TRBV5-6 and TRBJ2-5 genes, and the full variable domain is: DAGVTQSPTHLIKTRGQQVTLRCSPKSGHDTVSWYQQALGQGPQFIFQYYEEEERQRGNFPDRFSGHQFPNYSSELNVNALLLGDSALYLCASSFRTSGSKETQYFGPGTRLLVL.